This paragraph reports one T cell receptor beta chain. This sample stems from a study of blood T cell repertoires in COVID-19. For the study at large: Sites in the United States, Italy and Spain provided acute and convalescent COVID-19 samples. T cells, B-cell-depleted T cells, or PBMCs provided the cDNA or gDNA that served as material.

V was clipped by 1 base and J by 4 bases; unmatched bases: 8. Germline V gene data show CDR1 as SQVTM and CDR2 as ANQGSEA. The CDR3 sequence is 16 residues long. Study processing details: Amplification of reference gene primers provided the estimated nucleated cell counts. Using immunoSEQ multiplex PCR, the repertoire was profiled, and TCRdb retains in-frame clones only, with some absent. That table furnishes V, J and clone size, whereas the DNA furnished D and trimming. Of approximately 77,000 clones detected, more than 80% appear once; the ten largest clones hold 15% to 20%. The chain uses TRBV29-1 and TRBJ2-3, with 10 bases that match TRBD2. Sequenced input: peripheral blood. The receptor was derived from a woman aged 60 to 75 with acute or convalescent COVID-19. The CDR3 bases are TGCAGCGTTGAAGGGACCAGCGGGGGGGCGGCAGATACGCAGTATTTT. Its protein product is CSVEGTSGGAADTQYF.